The TCR beta chain described here comes from a study of blood T cell repertoires in COVID-19. Study-level information: Donors in the United States, Italy and Spain gave samples during acute or convalescent COVID-19. The cDNA or gDNA used as material had been derived from T cells, B-cell-depleted T cells, or PBMCs.

Original methodology: Estimates of nucleated cell counts were drawn from the amplification of reference gene primers. TCRdb's table, derived via immunoSEQ multiplex PCR, lists solely in-frame clones and lacks some. D and trimming come from the DNA, and the V and J calls and clone size come from that table. The repertoire holds about 15,000 clones, with less than 90% as singletons. The source is a man aged 55 to 70 with acute or convalescent COVID-19. The sample comprised peripheral blood.

DNA for the CDR3: TGTGCCAGCAGCCTCCAGGGTGGCCACAATGAGCAGTTCTTC. Residues: CASSLQGGHNEQFF. This chain uses TRBV3-1 (or the pseudogene TRBV3-2) with TRBJ2-1; D perhaps matches TRBD1 (5 bases). Germline CDR1 reads LGHDT; CDR2 reads YNNKEL (reference sequence). There are 14 residues in the CDR3. Between the trimmed V and J ends, which lost 4 bases and 5 bases, there was a span of 12 bases.